Presented here are 28 T cell receptor beta chains from one specimen sequenced in a study of CD8+CD57+ T cells in acquired aplastic anemia. Genomic DNA served as template for TCR beta VDJ and CDR3 profiling. Each CDR3 protein gets one entry after TCRdb re-called the reads with MiXCR. The data hold approximately 380,000 distinct CDR3 sequences, with 55% to 70% observed a single time. Input material: sorted CD4+, CD8+, or CD8+CD57+ T cells (not recorded which) from PBMCs. The receptors were gathered from a human donor in good health, serving as a control.

The chain combines TRBV5-1 with TRBJ1-5; D not certain. The CDR3 consists of 12 residues. In germline, CDR1 is SGHRS, CDR2 YFSETQ. Trimming took 4 bases from V and 11 from J, leaving 13 bases between them. This CDR3 reads CASSQGTSAQHF. The CDR3 coding sequence is TGCGCCAGCAGCCAAGGAACCTCGGCCCAGCATTTT.

The chain couples TRBV7-2 to TRBJ2-1; 11 nucleotides match TRBD2. The junction had 11 bases not matched to a gene; V was cut back by 0 bases and J by 16 bases. This CDR3 comprises 15 residues. Germline-derived CDR1 and CDR2 are SGHTA and FQGNSA. CDR3 bases: TGTGCCAGCAGCTTAGCCCAGACTAGCGGGGCGTACTACTTCTTC. Translation gives CASSLAQTSGAYYFF.

In its sample, this clonotype was seen many times. This chain uses TRBV7-3 with TRBJ2-1; 7 bases fit TRBD1. V trimming: 5 bases; J trimming: 6 bases; junction bases outside the gene matches: 1. This CDR3 region has 12 residues. In germline, CDR1 is SGHTA, CDR2 FQGTGA. CDR3 in amino acids: CASSPGGNEQFF. Written as DNA, the CDR3 is TGTGCCAGCAGCCCAGGGGGCAATGAGCAGTTCTTC. The full variable domain, with the rest looked up from reference TRBV7-3 and TRBJ2-1, is GAGVSQTPSNKVTEKGKYVELRCDPISGHTALYWYRQSLGQGPEFLIYFQGTGAADDSGLPNDRFFAVRPEGSVSTLKIQRTERGDSAVYLCASSPGGNEQFFGPGTRLTVL.

V is TRBV7-2 and J is TRBJ2-2; D is perhaps TRBD2 (6 bases). V was trimmed by 3 bases and J by 12 bases, leaving 23 bases between them. Germline values: CDR1 SGHTA, CDR2 FQGNSA. The CDR3 is 16 amino acids. DNA for the CDR3: TGTGCCAGCAGCTTCAGCGGGCAGGCTAACACCACACAGCTGTTTTTT. This codes for CASSFSGQANTTQLFF.

Worth noting for this clonotype: Its ends do not fully match the called genes, so a read error is possible. The chain links TRBV7-9 to TRBJ1-2; 7 bases agree with TRBD1. Looked up from germline, CDR1 is SEHNR and CDR2 is FQNEAQ (reference sequence). This CDR3 comprises 14 residues. CDR3 sequence: CATSRGTGNHGYTF. For the CDR3, the DNA is TGTGCCACCAGCAGGGGGACGGGTAACCATGGCTACACCTTC.

The CDR3 DNA reads as TGTGCCAGCAGCCAAGTGAGCGGCGGTCAGCCCCAGCATTTT. Amino acids: CASSQVSGGQPQHF. This chain connects TRBV3-1 to TRBJ1-5, with D unresolved. The CDR3 loop spans 14 amino acids. CDR1 and CDR2 from the germline V gene are LGHDT and YNNKEL (reference sequence). V gave up 1 base and J gave up 6 bases, with 10 bases separating them.

The rearrangement uses TRBV5-1 and TRBJ2-5, with D perhaps TRBD2 (6 bases). The V end was cut by 2 bases, the J end by 8 bases, with 16 bases between. CDR3 length: 14 amino acids. Germline V gene sequence: CDR1 SGHRS, CDR2 YFSETQ. CDR3 region: CASSFGGRNTTQYF. In nucleotides, the CDR3 is TGCGCCAGCAGCTTCGGGGGTCGGAACACTACCCAGTACTTC.

As concerns this clonotype: An end of the junction does not agree with germline; a read error may underlie this. This chain connects TRBV15 to TRBJ1-6, with a weak D call TRBD1 (6 bases). This CDR3 spans 15 amino acids. Per germline, CDR1 LNHNV and CDR2 YYDKDF (reference sequence). CDR3 DNA sequence: TGTGCCACCAGCAGACAGGGGAACTCTGGTTACACCATATACTTT. This codes for CATSRQGNSGYTIYF.

The genes are TRBV20-1 and TRBJ2-7; 14 bases line up with TRBD2. The CDR3 runs 14 residues. The V and J ends lost 5 bases and 7 bases, in that order; junction bases with no gene match: 7. From germline, CDR1 is DFQATT and CDR2 SNEGSKA (reference sequence). The CDR3 loop is CSALGLAGGGEQYF. DNA of the CDR3: TGCAGTGCTCTCGGACTAGCGGGGGGCGGTGAGCAGTACTTC.

On this clonotype: One junction end disagrees with the germline gene, perhaps due to a read error. V is TRBV7-9 and J is TRBJ1-2; D possibly corresponds to TRBD1 (5 bases). The V gene's germline CDR1 is SEHNR and CDR2 FQNEAQ (reference sequence). The CDR3 sequence is 14 residues long. The DNA for the CDR3 is TGTGCCACCGGCTCGAGGAGGAGCGGGGCCAATGAGCAGTTC. Amino acids: CATGSRRSGANEQF.

J is TRBJ2-7 and V is TRBV19; 9 bases are shared with TRBD1. Germline-derived CDR1 and CDR2 are LNHDA and SQIVND (reference sequence). The V gene end was trimmed by 5 bases and the J gene end by 6 bases; junction bases not matched to a gene: 11. CDR3 length equals 15 residues. The CDR3 region is CASSLRQGDLIEQYF. The DNA for the CDR3 is TGTGCCAGTAGTTTGCGACAGGGGGACCTGATCGAGCAGTACTTC.

The chain recombines TRBV5-1 with TRBJ2-7, with D possibly being TRBD1 or TRBD2 (5 bases each). Trimming shortened V by 4 bases and J by 5 bases, and 16 bases separated the two germline ends. This CDR3 contains 14 residues. The germline CDR1 and CDR2 sequences are SGHRS and YFSETQ. CDR3 in amino acids: CASSGTDSQNEQYF. Here the CDR3 DNA reads TGCGCCAGCAGCGGGACGGATAGCCAGAACGAGCAGTACTTC.

In its sample, this clonotype was seen once. V and J are TRBV9 and TRBJ1-4; D might be TRBD1 (6 bases). CDR1 and CDR2 (germline): SGDLS, YYNGEE. V dropped 4 bases and J dropped 8 bases, with 15 bases sitting between them. The CDR3 length is 14 residues. The CDR3: CASSPHVTGEKLFF. The CDR3 coding sequence is TGTGCCAGCAGCCCACACGTGACAGGAGAAAAACTGTTTTTT.

The rearrangement uses TRBV7-9 and TRBJ2-1; D not resolved. The J call may be faulty, since TRBJ2-7 better matches the DNA end. The CDR3 spans 12 residues. CDR1 and CDR2 from the germline V gene are SEHNR and FQNEAQ (reference sequence). CDR3 protein: CASSEMGNKQYF. In nucleotides, the CDR3 is TGTGCCAGCAGTGAAATGGGCAATAAGCAGTACTTC.

This chain joins TRBV24-1 and TRBJ1-2, with D possibly matching TRBD1 (6 bases). This CDR3 comprises 14 residues. V lost 4 bases, J lost 3 bases, and 11 bases lay in between. The germline gives CDR1 KGHDR, CDR2 SFDVKD. The CDR3 spells CATSDWDNDYGYTF. The CDR3 region has the DNA TGTGCCACCAGTGACTGGGACAACGACTATGGCTACACCTTC.

The chain uses TRBV29-1 and TRBJ2-5; 10 bases fit TRBD1. Germline CDR1 SQVTM, CDR2 ANQGSEA. V lost 4 bases, J lost 5 bases, and 10 bases stayed unmatched. CDR3 length: 15 residues. This chain's CDR3 is CSVGGTGDTGETQYF. Written as DNA, the CDR3 is TGCAGCGTTGGAGGGACAGGGGACACCGGGGAGACCCAGTACTTC.

This clonotype was detected ten times or more. This chain uses TRBV12-3 or TRBV12-4 with TRBJ1-3, with TRBD1 matching over 9 bases. The CDR3 length is 13 residues. V gave up 10 bases and J gave up 4 bases; unmatched junction bases: 5. The CDR3 DNA is TGTGCCACCGACAGGGGGAAAGGAAACACCATATATTTT. This sequence encodes CATDRGKGNTIYF.

The chain combines TRBV7-9 with TRBJ1-2, with 7 bases lining up with TRBD1. This CDR3 is built from 16 residues. Unmatched junction bases numbered 17, after V lost 4 bases and J lost 9 bases. Germline CDR1 reads SEHNR; CDR2 reads FQNEAQ (reference sequence). CDR3 amino acids: CASSSRGLTADDRYTF. CDR3 DNA: TGTGCCAGCAGCTCAAGGGGGCTAACTGCCGATGATCGCTACACCTTC.

The V call is TRBV2, the J call TRBJ1-2; D may be TRBD1 (5 bases). The CDR3 extends over 11 amino acids. Germline lookup yields CDR1 SNHLY and CDR2 FYNNEI. V lost 6 bases, J lost 8 bases, and 10 bases lay in between. The DNA for the CDR3 is TGTGCCAGCAGCGGGGGGAGCGGCTACACCTTC. This codes for CASSGGSGYTF.

The rearrangement joins TRBV20-1 to TRBJ1-2; TRBD1 agrees at 8 bases. This CDR3 is built from 14 residues. Germline CDR1 reads DFQATT; CDR2 reads SNEGSKA (reference sequence). Trimming removed 6 bases from V and 5 bases from J; junction bases left unmatched: 11. The CDR3 nucleotides are TGCAGTGCCAGACAGGGGAGTGGTAGTTATGGCTACACCTTC. Translated, it gives CSARQGSGSYGYTF.

On this clonotype itself: Sequence at one end of the junction differs from germline and may be a read error. This chain uses TRBV5-4 with TRBJ2-1; D perhaps matches TRBD1 (6 bases). CDR1 is SGHNT, CDR2 YYREEE, per germline (reference sequence). The CDR3 length is 17 residues. The CDR3 is CASSLQGFHRGGNEQFF. The DNA of the CDR3 is TGCGCCAGCAGCTTACAAGGATTCCACCGAGGGGGCAATGAGCAGTTCTTC.

With regard to this clonotype: One end of the junction varies from germline; a read error may be responsible. The rearrangement links TRBV24-1 to TRBJ2-1; D possibly corresponds to TRBD1 (6 bases). CDR3 length: 17 residues. Germline CDR1 KGHDR, CDR2 SFDVKD. For the CDR3, the DNA is TGTGTCACCAGTCCAAGCGACAGGCTAAGCTCCTACAATGAGCAGTTCTTC. Translation: CVTSPSDRLSSYNEQFF.

V gene TRBV7-2 combines with J gene TRBJ2-2; 7 positions match TRBD2. After removal of 6 bases from V and 14 bases from J, the junction contained 21 bases not matched to a gene. The CDR3 spans 16 residues. Germline V gene sequence: CDR1 SGHTA, CDR2 FQGNSA. CDR3 sequence (DNA): TGTGCCAGCAGTCCGGGCTGGGGAGGGATACGCAGTATTCTGTTTTTT. Its translation is CASSPGWGGIRSILFF.

This clonotype was detected ten times or more. V usage is TRBV10-3 and J usage is TRBJ1-1, with D tentatively TRBD1 (6 bases). The CDR3 totals 15 residues. The ends were cut back, 6 bases at V and 4 bases at J, with 18 bases in the middle. CDR1 is ENHRY and CDR2 is SYGVKD in the germline V gene. The CDR3 spells CAISFDGGQSTEAFF. The CDR3 nucleotides read TGTGCCATCAGCTTCGACGGGGGGCAAAGCACTGAAGCTTTCTTT.

A few counts support this clonotype. This chain joins TRBV19 and TRBJ1-5, with D maybe TRBD1 (6 bases). The germline V gene has CDR1 LNHDA and CDR2 SQIVND (reference sequence). This CDR3 is 14 amino acids long. V lost 4 bases and J lost 6, with 13 bases in between. The CDR3 sequence: CASSSGGGSQPQHF. Here the CDR3 DNA reads TGTGCCAGTAGTAGTGGGGGGGGCAGTCAGCCCCAGCATTTT.

This chain links TRBV29-1 with TRBJ1-2; possibly TRBD1 for D (5 bases). This CDR3 contains 11 residues. Per the germline V gene, CDR1 is SQVTM and CDR2 is ANQGSEA. The ends were cut back, 3 bases at V and 6 bases at J, with 8 bases in the middle. The DNA for the CDR3 is TGCAGCGTTGAGCCAGGGCATGGCTACACCTTC. Amino acids: CSVEPGHGYTF.

The V and J genes are TRBV12-3 or TRBV12-4 and TRBJ2-1, with 8 bases fitting TRBD1. J was trimmed by 9 bases and V by 1 base; bases with no gene match: 5. The CDR3 has 14 amino acids. Here the CDR3 reads CASSLGQGRIEQFF. The CDR3 coding sequence is TGTGCCAGCAGTTTAGGACAGGGGCGGATTGAGCAGTTCTTC.

The chain has TRBV24-1 and TRBJ2-5, with 7 positions matching TRBD1. CDR1 is KGHDR, CDR2 SFDVKD, per germline. CDR3 length: 14 residues. Trimming removed 2 bases from V and 4 bases from J; junction bases left unmatched: 3. The CDR3 loop is CATSDWDRPETQYF. The CDR3 region has the DNA TGTGCCACCAGTGATTGGGACAGACCAGAGACCCAGTACTTC.